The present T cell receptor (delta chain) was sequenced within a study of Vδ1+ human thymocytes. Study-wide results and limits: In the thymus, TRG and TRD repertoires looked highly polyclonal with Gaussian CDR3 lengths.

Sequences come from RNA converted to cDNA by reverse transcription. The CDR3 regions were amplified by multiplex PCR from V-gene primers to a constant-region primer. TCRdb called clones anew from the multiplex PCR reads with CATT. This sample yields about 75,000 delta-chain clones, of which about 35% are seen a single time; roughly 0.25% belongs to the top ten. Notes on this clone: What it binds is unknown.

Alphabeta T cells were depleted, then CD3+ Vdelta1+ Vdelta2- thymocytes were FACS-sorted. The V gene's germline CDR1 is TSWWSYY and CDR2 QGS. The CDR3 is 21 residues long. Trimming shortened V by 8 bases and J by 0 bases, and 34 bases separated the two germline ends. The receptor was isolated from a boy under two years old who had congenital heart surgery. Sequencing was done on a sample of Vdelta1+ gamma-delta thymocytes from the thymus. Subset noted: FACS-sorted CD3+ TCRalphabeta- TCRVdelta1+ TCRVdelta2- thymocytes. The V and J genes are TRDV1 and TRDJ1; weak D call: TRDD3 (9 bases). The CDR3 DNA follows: TGTGCTCTTTTTTTGGAGACCTTCCTAAGGGGATACGCAGGGTACACCGATAAACTCATCTTT. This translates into CALFLETFLRGYAGYTDKLIF.